One sample yielded the 4 T cell receptor beta chains listed below, sequenced in a study of brain T cells in children with intractable seizures. Measured with immunoSEQ multiplex PCR; TCRdb has only the in-frame clones, and not every one. The repertoire consists of around 80,000 clones, with 90% to 95% occurring once and the leading ten covering about 23%. Sequencing used peripheral blood, obtained at surgery. The source is a girl aged 2 to 10 with Rasmussen encephalitis and intractable seizures.

V gene TRBV10-3 combines with J gene TRBJ2-7; no clear D gene. V was trimmed by 3 bases and J by 3 bases, leaving 18 bases between them. CDR1 ENHRY and CDR2 SYGVKD come from the germline V gene. The CDR3 runs 16 residues. CDR3 sequence reads: CAISDILLSKNYEQYF. The CDR3 DNA reads TGTGCCATCAGTGATATACTGCTTTCGAAGAACTACGAGCAGTACTTC.

This chain links TRBV18 with TRBJ2-1, with D hard to call. The CDR3 spans 15 residues. Deletions cut 5 bases from V and 6 bases from J, with 17 bases between. Per the germline V gene, CDR1 is KGHSH and CDR2 is LQKENI. The CDR3 reads CASSLRLGLSNEQFF. DNA of the CDR3: TGTGCCAGCTCATTAAGGCTGGGCTTAAGCAATGAGCAGTTCTTC.

This clone was detected once. The chain employs TRBV6-5 and TRBJ2-7, with D hard to call. CDR3 size: 14 residues. Trimming took 6 bases from V and 3 from J, leaving 15 bases between them. CDR1 and CDR2 from the germline V gene are MNHEY and SVGAGI. This CDR3 reads CASRVTHTGYEQYF. DNA for the CDR3: TGTGCCAGCAGAGTAACACACACCGGCTACGAGCAGTACTTC.

This rearrangement joins TRBV12-3 or TRBV12-4 to TRBJ1-2, with unresolved D. The CDR3 sequence is 13 residues long. Trimming cost V 6 bases and J 4 bases, with 12 bases left between them. This chain's CDR3 is CASSLLVSYGYTF. CDR3 nucleotide sequence: TGTGCCAGCAGCCTTCTGGTCAGCTATGGCTACACCTTC.